This T cell receptor beta chain came from a study of blood T cell repertoires in COVID-19. Whole-study context: Whether acute or convalescent, the COVID-19 samples came from the United States, Italy and Spain. From T cells, B-cell-depleted T cells, or PBMCs came the material, which was cDNA or gDNA.

Original processing methods: It was from reference gene primer amplification that nucleated cell counts were estimated. The method was immunoSEQ multiplex PCR; TCRdb's version includes in-frame clones alone and lacks a portion of them. The V and J calls and clone size come from that table; D and trimming were worked out from the DNA. Here the sample spans 440,000 or so clones, around 89% being singletons. Germline lookup yields CDR1 LGHDT and CDR2 YNNKEL (reference sequence). V was trimmed by 3 bases and J by 5 bases, leaving 31 bases between them. CDR3 length equals 20 residues. This clonotype was sampled from a woman aged 40 to 50 with COVID-19, enrolled during active disease. The sample taken for sequencing was peripheral blood. The chain combines TRBV3-1 (or the pseudogene TRBV3-2) with TRBJ1-2, with D maybe TRBD1 (6 bases). CDR3 nucleotides: TGTGCCAGCAGCCACGATATAATACGACAGGCCTCCTCGGCGATTTATGGCTACACCTTC. This sequence encodes CASSHDIIRQASSAIYGYTF.